The 32 T cell receptor beta chains presented below share a single source sample, sequenced in a study of T cells expressing NK-cell markers. TCRdb reprocessed the 5' RACE reads and reports one entry per CDR3 protein, with no DNA. The sample has some 600,000 distinct CDR3 sequences, and its top ten clones hold around 3.3%. The specimen was blood T cells: a sorted CD56 or NKG2C T cell subset, CD4+ or CD8+ T cells, or bulk PBMC T cells (not recorded which). The receptor set was obtained from a man between 18 and 29 years old in good health.

The chain joins TRBV15 to TRBJ2-3. Germline V lookup: CDR1 LNHNV, CDR2 YYDKDF (reference sequence). This CDR3 has 15 amino acids. The CDR3 region is CATSRDPLNTDTQYF.

V gene TRBV6-2 or TRBV6-3 combines with J gene TRBJ2-5; as DNA is missing, the TRBD2 call by TCRdb cannot be tested. The CDR3 has 14 residues. Germline values: CDR1 MNHEY, CDR2 SVGEGT. CDR3 region: CASSYSSREKTQYF.

The rearrangement links TRBV20-1 to TRBJ2-2. Germline CDR1 and CDR2: DFQATT and SNEGSKA (reference sequence). This CDR3 has 15 residues. CDR3 residues: CSARDPRQNTGELFF.

CDR3 region: CASSLAQGTEQFF. The J gene is TRBJ2-1, the V gene TRBV7-9; TCRdb's D gene call, TRBD1, goes unchecked for lack of DNA. This CDR3 comprises 13 residues. Germline assignment: CDR1 SEHNR and CDR2 FQNEAQ (reference sequence). Filled out from reference TRBV7-9 and TRBJ2-1, the complete variable domain reads DTGVSQNPRHKITKRGQNVTFRCDPISEHNRLYWYRQTLGQGPEFLTYFQNEAQLEKSRLLSDRFSAERPKGSFSTLEIQRTEQGDSAMYLCASSLAQGTEQFFGPGTRLTVL.

CDR3: CASSPQGRTDTQYF. The chain is built from TRBV6-1 and TRBJ2-3; TCRdb outputs TRBD2, but without DNA this stays unchecked. Germline CDR1 and CDR2: MNHNS and SASEGT. The CDR3 runs to 14 residues.

The chain employs TRBV7-9 and TRBJ2-3. In germline, CDR1 is SEHNR, CDR2 FQNEAQ (reference sequence). This CDR3 is built from 15 residues. The chain's CDR3 is CASSSTERAPDTQYF. Supplemented by reference TRBV7-9 and TRBJ2-3, the full variable domain reads DTGVSQNPRHKITKRGQNVTFRCDPISEHNRLYWYRQTLGQGPEFLTYFQNEAQLEKSRLLSDRFSAERPKGSFSTLEIQRTEQGDSAMYLCASSSTERAPDTQYFGPGTRLTVL.

The genes are TRBV20-1 and TRBJ2-2; there is no DNA to check the TCRdb D call of TRBD1. The length of the CDR3 is 16 residues. Germline CDR1 reads DFQATT; CDR2 reads SNEGSKA (reference sequence). The CDR3 is CSARAITGTLTGELFF.

The rearrangement joins TRBV7-2 to TRBJ1-4; TCRdb proposes TRBD1, but this gene call is untestable without DNA. The length of the CDR3 is 14 residues. CDR1 is SGHTA and CDR2 is FQGNSA in the germline V gene. This CDR3 is CASSSRDRNEKLFF. The full variable domain, its missing parts supplied by reference TRBV7-2 and TRBJ1-4, is GAGVSQSPSNKVTEKGKDVELRCDPISGHTALYWYRQSLGQGLEFLIYFQGNSAPDKSGLPSDRFSAERTGGSVSTLTIQRTQQEDSAVYLCASSSRDRNEKLFFGSGTQLSVL.

The chain has TRBV4-1 and TRBJ2-1; TCRdb proposes TRBD2, but this gene call is untestable without DNA. CDR3 length: 14 residues. Germline CDR1 and CDR2: MGHRA and YSYEKL. The CDR3: CASSQLEGSNEQFF.

The V call is TRBV6-2 or TRBV6-3, the J call TRBJ2-5; the TCRdb D gene call, TRBD2, has no DNA to confirm it. Germline loops: CDR1 MNHEY, CDR2 SVGEGT. The CDR3 length is 11 residues. The CDR3 loop reads CASSQVQSQYF.

J is TRBJ2-4 and V is TRBV6-1; TCRdb selects TRBD2, and the lack of DNA leaves this call unchecked. This CDR3 contains 15 residues. Per germline, CDR1 MNHNS and CDR2 SASEGT. The CDR3 region is CASSVGSQGGNIQYF.

The chain employs TRBV2 and TRBJ2-7; TCRdb names TRBD1, which stays unverified in the absence of DNA. Germline-derived CDR1 and CDR2 are SNHLY and FYNNEI. The CDR3 extends over 13 amino acids. This chain's CDR3 is CASSGGTGLEQYF.

The J gene is TRBJ2-6, the V gene TRBV5-1; the TCRdb call, TRBD1, lacks DNA for checking. Per the germline V gene, CDR1 is SGHRS and CDR2 is YFSETQ. The CDR3 consists of 16 residues. CDR3 in amino acids: CASSDRQGAGANVLTF.

V usage is TRBV11-2 and J usage is TRBJ2-1; TCRdb calls TRBD2, which cannot be checked without DNA. This CDR3 comprises 17 residues. Germline values: CDR1 SGHAT, CDR2 FQNNGV. CDR3 sequence reads: CASSPPRGTHDLNEQFF.

V gene TRBV7-2 combines with J gene TRBJ2-3. In germline, CDR1 is SGHTA, CDR2 FQGNSA. The CDR3 spans 14 residues. The CDR3 loop is CASSRSRGTDTQYF.

The chain couples TRBV5-6 to TRBJ1-4. CDR3 size: 16 residues. CDR1 and CDR2 (germline): SGHDT, YYEEEE. The CDR3 region is CASSLGPRGLNEKLFF.

The chain combines TRBV4-1 with TRBJ1-1. Germline CDR1 reads MGHRA; CDR2 reads YSYEKL. The length of the CDR3 is 14 residues. CDR3 in amino acids: CASSRETRSKGAFF.

This chain links TRBV20-1 with TRBJ1-5; the TCRdb D gene call, TRBD1, has no DNA to confirm it. Germline CDR1 is DFQATT and CDR2 is SNEGSKA (reference sequence). This CDR3 is 16 amino acids long. The CDR3 protein is CSARVGTGTSGQPQHF.

The J gene is TRBJ2-3, the V gene TRBV20-1. The germline V gene encodes CDR1 DFQATT and CDR2 SNEGSKA (reference sequence). The CDR3 sequence is 16 residues long. CDR3 protein: CSARDLTSGLSDTQYF.

The V gene is TRBV12-3 or TRBV12-4, the J gene TRBJ2-1; TCRdb's assignment of TRBD2 cannot be checked, as there is no DNA. The CDR3 extends over 15 amino acids. This chain's CDR3 is CASSGTSGASNEQFF.

This rearrangement joins TRBV12-3 or TRBV12-4 to TRBJ2-1; without DNA, the TCRdb call of TRBD1 cannot be checked. This CDR3 comprises 15 residues. The CDR3 reads CASTSPGPWGNEQFF.

V gene TRBV12-3 or TRBV12-4 combines with J gene TRBJ1-1; TCRdb's D call of TRBD1 is untestable without DNA. The CDR3 consists of 15 residues. The chain's CDR3 is CASNGRAQGDTEAFF.

The rearrangement joins TRBV4-2 to TRBJ2-1; TCRdb gives TRBD1 as the D gene, but with no DNA this cannot be confirmed. The CDR3 runs to 19 residues. Germline values: CDR1 LGHNA, CDR2 YNFKEQ. CDR3 amino acids: CASSRRLASGQGSYNEQFF.

The rearrangement joins TRBV5-1 to TRBJ1-2; checking the TCRdb D call of TRBD1 is not possible without DNA. The germline CDR1 and CDR2 sequences are SGHRS and YFSETQ. This CDR3 is 14 amino acids long. The chain's CDR3 is CASSLLGDHYGYTF.

The CDR3 sequence: CASSYASMNTEAFF. The chain is built from TRBV6-2 or TRBV6-3 and TRBJ1-1. The germline gives CDR1 MNHEY, CDR2 SVGEGT. The CDR3 extends over 14 amino acids.

The chain links TRBV11-1 to TRBJ2-1; TCRdb names TRBD1, which stays unverified in the absence of DNA. CDR1 and CDR2 from the germline V gene are SGHAT and FQDESV (reference sequence). The CDR3 totals 13 residues. This CDR3 is CASTRGDYNEQFF.

The chain combines TRBV25-1 with TRBJ2-7; TCRdb reports TRBD1, a call that lacks DNA to check it against. Germline CDR1 MGHDK, CDR2 SYGVNS. The CDR3 is made up of 15 amino acids. CDR3 sequence reads: CASSDFTGSSSEQYF.

This rearrangement joins TRBV6-5 to TRBJ2-5; the D call of TRBD2 rests on TCRdb alone, since no DNA is present to check it. Germline V gene lookup returns CDR1 MNHEY and CDR2 SVGAGI. The CDR3 runs to 17 residues. CDR3 protein: CASSYLGRTSGKETQYF.

This chain connects TRBV7-6 to TRBJ2-1; without DNA, the TCRdb call of TRBD1 cannot be checked. Per the germline V gene, CDR1 is SGHVS and CDR2 is FNYEAQ. The CDR3 runs 15 residues. Here the CDR3 reads CASSRTGQSYNEQFF.

The chain has TRBV20-1 and TRBJ1-2. This CDR3 has 12 amino acids. CDR1 and CDR2 from the germline V gene are DFQATT and SNEGSKA (reference sequence). CDR3 protein: CSARSTSYGYTF.

The rearrangement joins TRBV5-1 to TRBJ2-1. This CDR3 comprises 16 residues. Germline V CDR1 and CDR2: SGHRS, YFSETQ. The CDR3 spells CASRVEAGGPNNEQFF. Based on the CDR3 plus reference TRBV5-1 and TRBJ2-1, the full variable domain is KAGVTQTPRYLIKTRGQQVTLSCSPISGHRSVSWYQQTPGQGLQFLFEYFSETQRNKGNFPGRFSGRQFSNSRSEMNVSTLELGDSALYLCASRVEAGGPNNEQFFGPGTRLTVL.

This chain joins TRBV6-5 and TRBJ1-6; TCRdb selects TRBD1, and the lack of DNA leaves this call unchecked. In germline, CDR1 is MNHEY, CDR2 SVGAGI. The CDR3 contains 12 residues. The CDR3 loop is CASSSRGSPLHF.